A single sample is the source of the 24 T cell receptor beta chains below, sequenced in a study of technical replicates of blood from a handful of donors. Clones were read by immunoSEQ multiplex PCR, and TCRdb kept only the in-frame ones, dropping some. The sample carries tens of thousands of clones, 80% to 95% recorded once. Sequencing used PBMCs. All receptors come from a human donor in good health. Some clones in this sample may be carry-over from other donors' samples.

This clone was detected only once. This chain uses TRBV6-4 with TRBJ1-1; D remains ambiguous. V shed 6 bases and J shed 4 bases, with 12 bases lying between them. Per the germline V gene, CDR1 is MRHNA and CDR2 is SNTAGT. The CDR3 has 13 residues. In nucleotides, the CDR3 is TGTGCCAGCAGCACTATGTCGGGCACTGAAGCTTTCTTT. Its translation: CASSTMSGTEAFF.

The V and J genes are TRBV6-6 and TRBJ2-7; D unclear. This CDR3 is built from 14 residues. CDR1 and CDR2 (germline): MNHNY, SVGAGI (reference sequence). Deletions cut 5 bases from V and 3 bases from J, with 14 bases between. The CDR3 sequence is CASSQSSQNYEQYF. The CDR3 nucleotides read TGTGCCAGCAGTCAATCAAGTCAGAACTACGAGCAGTACTTC.

The V and J genes are TRBV7-9 and TRBJ1-3; TRBD1 agrees at 7 bases. The CDR3 is made up of 13 amino acids. Germline V gives CDR1 SEHNR, CDR2 FQNEAQ (reference sequence). Trimming at V came to 8 bases and at J to 4 bases, leaving 5 bases not matched to a gene. The CDR3 DNA follows: TGTGCCAGCGGAACAGGGGTGGGAAACACCATATATTTT. The encoded protein is CASGTGVGNTIYF.

This chain uses TRBV7-2 with TRBJ2-7; TRBD1 aligns across 7 bases. V gave up 3 bases and J gave up 2 bases; unmatched junction bases: 13. The length of the CDR3 is 17 residues. The germline V gene has CDR1 SGHTA and CDR2 FQGNSA. The DNA for the CDR3 is TGTGCCAGCAGCTTCTACAGGGGTCTGGTCCCGACCTACGAGCAGTACTTC. Translation gives CASSFYRGLVPTYEQYF.

V usage is TRBV11-2 and J usage is TRBJ1-1, with D hard to call. V shed 2 bases and J shed 3 bases, with 4 bases lying between them. Germline V lookup: CDR1 SGHAT, CDR2 FQNNGV. The CDR3 runs 12 residues. In DNA, the CDR3 is TGTGCCAGCAGCTTAATCTACACTGAAGCTTTCTTT. Its protein is CASSLIYTEAFF.

The rearrangement joins TRBV11-1 to TRBJ2-3; possibly TRBD2 for D (6 bases). The length of the CDR3 is 16 residues. Trimming pared 3 bases from V and 0 bases from J, leaving 13 bases between. The germline V gene has CDR1 SGHAT and CDR2 FQDESV (reference sequence). The CDR3 DNA is TGTGCCAGCAGCTTTGACGGGGGACCCAGCACAGATACGCAGTATTTT. Protein: CASSFDGGPSTDTQYF.

CDR3 residues: CASSSRGRRYGYTF. In DNA, the CDR3 is TGTGCCAGCAGTTCCCGGGGGAGACGCTATGGCTACACCTTC. J is TRBJ1-2 and V is TRBV6-9, with D possibly being TRBD1 (5 bases). The CDR3 covers 14 residues. Trimming cost V 4 bases and J 4 bases, with 13 bases left between them. Germline V gene lookup returns CDR1 MNHGY and CDR2 SVAAGI.

This clone has only one observation. The chain carries TRBV4-2 and TRBJ1-2, with D uncertain. This CDR3 contains 13 residues. V was pared by 0 bases and J by 6 bases, with 8 bases between. Looked up from germline, CDR1 is LGHNA and CDR2 is YNFKEQ. The CDR3 bases are TGTGCCAGCAGCCAAGAGTCCCTCGATGGCTACACCTTC. Protein: CASSQESLDGYTF.

V gene TRBV30 combines with J gene TRBJ2-1; the D gene is possibly TRBD1 (6 bases). Trimming pared 0 bases from V and 10 bases from J, leaving 10 bases between. Germline V gene lookup returns CDR1 GTSNPN and CDR2 SVGIG (reference sequence). This CDR3 is built from 12 residues. This CDR3 is CAWSVQGREQFF. CDR3 DNA: TGTGCCTGGAGTGTACAGGGCAGAGAGCAGTTCTTC.

In its sample, this clone was seen a few times. The chain couples TRBV7-2 to TRBJ1-1, with 11 positions matching TRBD1. This CDR3 comprises 15 residues. After removal of 7 bases from V and 6 bases from J, the junction contained 10 bases not matched to a gene. Per germline, CDR1 SGHTA and CDR2 FQGNSA. The CDR3 reads CASNRPGQGASEAFF. CDR3 bases: TGTGCCAGCAACAGACCCGGACAGGGGGCGTCTGAAGCTTTCTTT.

This rearrangement joins TRBV10-3 to TRBJ1-1; a possible D gene is TRBD1 (5 bases). CDR1 ENHRY and CDR2 SYGVKD come from the germline V gene. CDR3 size: 13 residues. Trimming removed 4 bases at V and 1 base at J, with 7 bases between. The DNA of the CDR3 is TGTGCCATCAGTGTACAGGAGAACACTGAAGCTTTCTTT. This sequence encodes CAISVQENTEAFF.

The rearrangement links TRBV7-9 to TRBJ1-4; D unresolved. Germline CDR1 is SEHNR and CDR2 is FQNEAQ (reference sequence). CDR3 size: 16 residues. V was shortened by 3 bases and J by 0 bases, with 11 bases between the two germline ends. The CDR3 DNA reads TGTGCCAGCAGCTTGGTCAGTGGCACAACTAATGAAAAACTGTTTTTT. It is translated as CASSLVSGTTNEKLFF.

The chain links TRBV10-3 to TRBJ2-7, with 7 bases lining up with TRBD1. J lost 3 bases, V lost 0 bases, and 2 bases had no gene match. Germline V gene data show CDR1 as ENHRY and CDR2 as SYGVKD. The CDR3 has 14 amino acids. The CDR3 region has the DNA TGTGCCATCAGTGAGTCAGGACAGGTCTACGAGCAGTACTTC. Translated: CAISESGQVYEQYF.

This rearrangement joins TRBV11-3 to TRBJ1-1; D gene ambiguous. The CDR3 has 13 residues. The germline gives CDR1 SGHNT, CDR2 YENEEA. Trimming removed 3 bases from V and 0 bases from J, with 5 bases in between. CDR3 loop: CASSFQVNTEAFF. CDR3 DNA sequence: TGTGCCAGCAGCTTTCAGGTGAACACTGAAGCTTTCTTT.

This chain uses TRBV11-2 with TRBJ2-3; TRBD2 agrees at 8 bases. With 5 bases clipped from V and 6 bases from J, the junction kept 7 bases outside the gene matches. From germline, CDR1 is SGHAT and CDR2 FQNNGV. This CDR3 has 14 amino acids. The chain's CDR3 is CASSRRGVLDTQYF. As DNA, the CDR3 is TGTGCCAGCAGCAGGCGGGGGGTTCTGGATACGCAGTATTTT. The variable domain in full, with the rest retrieved from reference TRBV11-2 and TRBJ2-3, is EAGVAQSPRYKIIEKRQSVAFWCNPISGHATLYWYQQILGQGPKLLIQFQNNGVVDDSQLPKDRFSAERLKGVDSTLKIQPAKLEDSAVYLCASSRRGVLDTQYFGPGTRLTVL.

The chain recombines TRBV5-1 with TRBJ2-7; 9 bases agree with TRBD1. Germline lookup yields CDR1 SGHRS and CDR2 YFSETQ. V was pared by 5 bases and J by 2 bases, with 5 bases of the junction left unmatched. The length of the CDR3 is 14 residues. The CDR3 DNA is TGCGCCAGCAGACCTGGGACAGGGACCTACGAGCAGTACTTC. Translated: CASRPGTGTYEQYF.

This chain connects TRBV25-1 to TRBJ2-6; 10 bases are a match to TRBD1. The J segment lost 3 bases and the V segment lost 5 bases, leaving 4 bases of the junction unmatched. From germline, CDR1 is MGHDK and CDR2 SYGVNS. CDR3 length equals 16 residues. CDR3 loop: CASSRQGADGANVLTF. CDR3 nucleotides: TGTGCCAGCAGTCGACAGGGGGCGGATGGGGCCAACGTCCTGACTTTC.

The chain is built from TRBV30 and TRBJ1-4; 8 bases align to TRBD1. The germline V gene has CDR1 GTSNPN and CDR2 SVGIG (reference sequence). V shed 0 bases, J shed 8 bases, and the junction held 5 bases outside the gene matches. The CDR3 sequence is 14 residues long. The chain's CDR3 is CAWSVRRGLEKLFF. The DNA of the CDR3 is TGTGCCTGGAGTGTACGCAGGGGGCTCGAAAAACTGTTTTTT.

This clone was observed a single time. J is TRBJ2-1 and V is TRBV4-1, with D possibly TRBD2 on 6 matching bases. Trimming stripped 0 bases from V and 3 bases from J, with 12 bases between. The CDR3 length is 16 residues. Germline V gene sequence: CDR1 MGHRA, CDR2 YSYEKL. CDR3 in amino acids: CASSQEGLAYYNEQFF. For the CDR3, the DNA is TGCGCCAGCAGCCAAGAAGGCCTAGCGTACTACAATGAGCAGTTCTTC.

The V and J genes are TRBV7-2 and TRBJ2-4; 9 nucleotides line up with TRBD1. Trimming removed 2 bases from V and 0 bases from J; junction bases left unmatched: 5. The CDR3 runs 17 residues. Germline V gene sequence: CDR1 SGHTA, CDR2 FQGNSA. The CDR3 region has the DNA TGTGCCAGCAGCTTATCTGGACAGGGGCTAGCCAAAAACATTCAGTACTTC. It codes for CASSLSGQGLAKNIQYF.

This sequence joins TRBV6-5 and TRBJ1-1; a weak D match, TRBD1 (5 bases). Deletions cut 0 bases from V and 10 bases from J, with 12 bases between. Germline CDR1 MNHEY, CDR2 SVGAGI. The CDR3 has 13 residues. The CDR3 bases are TGTGCCAGCAGTTACTCGAGCAGGGATGTAGCTTTCTTT. Protein: CASSYSSRDVAFF.

In its sample, this clone was seen once. The V call is TRBV11-1, the J call TRBJ2-7, with 8 bases aligning to TRBD2. The CDR3 extends over 16 amino acids. The germline V gene encodes CDR1 SGHAT and CDR2 FQDESV (reference sequence). The ends lost 0 bases at V and 3 bases at J; junction bases unmatched: 7. The CDR3: CASSLAATGLVYEQYF. CDR3 bases: TGTGCCAGCAGCTTAGCCGCAACGGGACTAGTCTACGAGCAGTACTTC.

The chain combines TRBV7-9 with TRBJ2-7; 7 bases align to TRBD1. The CDR3 loop spans 12 amino acids. In germline, CDR1 is SEHNR, CDR2 FQNEAQ (reference sequence). Unmatched junction bases numbered 4, after V lost 5 bases and J lost 6 bases. The CDR3 here is CASSPDRSEQYF. In DNA, the CDR3 is TGTGCCAGCAGCCCGGACAGGTCCGAGCAGTACTTC.

V and J are TRBV5-1 and TRBJ2-2; no clear D gene. The V gene lost 1 base and the J gene lost 6 bases, with 13 bases spanning the gap. This CDR3 region has 15 residues. Germline lookup yields CDR1 SGHRS and CDR2 YFSETQ. This chain's CDR3 is CASSLFTASPGELFF. The CDR3 bases are TGCGCCAGCAGCTTGTTCACAGCCTCCCCCGGGGAGCTGTTTTTT.